Sequencing of this T cell receptor beta chain was carried out in a study of blood T cell repertoires in COVID-19. At the level of the study: PBMCs, B-cell-depleted T cells, or T cells were the source of the cDNA or gDNA that made up the material.

The assay was immunoSEQ multiplex PCR, and TCRdb's table has in-frame clones only and misses some. This table holds about 110,000 clones, 70% to 90% found once. The CDR3 has 13 amino acids. Germline-derived CDR1 and CDR2 are MNHEY and SMNVEV (reference sequence). V lost 5 bases to trimming and J lost 5 bases; unmatched junction nucleotides: 4. The chain couples TRBV27 to TRBJ1-1; 8 nucleotides line up with TRBD1. Material: peripheral blood. This clonotype was obtained from a human donor in a cohort sampled during active COVID-19. The CDR3 spells CASSVTGVTEAFF. The CDR3 DNA reads as TGTGCCAGCAGTGTGACAGGGGTAACTGAAGCTTTCTTT.